This paragraph covers one TCR beta chain sequence. The antigen remains unidentified. TCR beta cDNA libraries included unique molecular identifiers. The authors obtained roughly 0.5 million cDNA molecules from around 1 to 9.1 million T cells. MiXCR was run by TCRdb on the PCR reads, yielding one entry per CDR3 protein. The sample includes fewer than 600,000 distinct CDR3 sequences, approximately 46% of them seen just once. This record comes from a study of post-analysis software for immune sequencing data. Findings of the study overall: Compared with controls, patients showed significantly lower normalized Chao1 diversity. TRBV segments more frequent in patients than in controls numbered roughly five and included TRBV5-6, TRBV5-1 and TRBV20-1.

This CDR3 contains 17 residues. Germline V lookup: CDR1 SGHRS, CDR2 YFSETQ. V lost 4 bases, J lost 4 bases, and 14 bases stayed unmatched. This chain connects TRBV5-1 to TRBJ2-1; 7 bases are a match to TRBD1. The origin of this receptor is a girl under 18 with multiple sclerosis. Sample: blood. As DNA, the CDR3 is TGCGCCAGCAGCCAGGGACAGTCAGCCCTCCTATACAATGAGCAGTTCTTC. Translation gives CASSQGQSALLYNEQFF.